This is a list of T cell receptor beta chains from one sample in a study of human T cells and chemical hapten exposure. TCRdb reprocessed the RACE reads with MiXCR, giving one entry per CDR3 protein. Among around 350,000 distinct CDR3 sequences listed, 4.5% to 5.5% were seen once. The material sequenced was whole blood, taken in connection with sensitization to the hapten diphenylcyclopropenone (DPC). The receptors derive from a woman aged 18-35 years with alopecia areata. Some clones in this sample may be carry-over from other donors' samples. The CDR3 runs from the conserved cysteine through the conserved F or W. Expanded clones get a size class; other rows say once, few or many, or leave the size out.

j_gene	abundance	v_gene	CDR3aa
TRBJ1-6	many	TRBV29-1	CSVDRDRDNSPLHF
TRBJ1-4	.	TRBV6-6	CASSYTPQGGVHEKLFF
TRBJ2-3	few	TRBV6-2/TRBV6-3	CASSLGGRWGTDTQYF
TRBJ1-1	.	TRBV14	CASSQGRLGRAAFF
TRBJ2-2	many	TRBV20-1	CSAERLRGGRNGELFF
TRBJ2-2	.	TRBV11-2	CASRTFPADTGELFF
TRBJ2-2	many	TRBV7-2	CASTSEGGTGELFF
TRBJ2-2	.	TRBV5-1	CASSSGTGSGGELFF
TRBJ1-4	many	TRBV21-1	CASSKDAGEKLFF
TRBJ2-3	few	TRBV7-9	CASSLWQGEDTQYF
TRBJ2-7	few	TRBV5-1	CASSVQLAGGGYEQYF
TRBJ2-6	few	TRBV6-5	CASSYEGEANVLTF
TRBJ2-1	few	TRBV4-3	CASSQVYSSYNEQFF
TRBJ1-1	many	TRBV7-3	CASSLWGDTEAFF
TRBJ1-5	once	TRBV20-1	CSAKTGEHQPRHF
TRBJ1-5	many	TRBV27	CASRTQSSNQPQHF
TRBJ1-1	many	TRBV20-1	CSARDVDQGGYDEAFF
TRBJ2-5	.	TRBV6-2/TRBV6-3	CASSRPGLAVQETQYF
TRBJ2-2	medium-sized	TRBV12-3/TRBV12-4	CASSFDGAGELFF
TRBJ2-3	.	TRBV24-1	CATSELRTSGGTDTQYF
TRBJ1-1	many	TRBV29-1	CSVGSSMGTEAFF
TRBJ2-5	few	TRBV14	CASRPDSQETQYF
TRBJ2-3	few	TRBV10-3	CAINPVGGADTQYF
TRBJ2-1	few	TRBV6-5	CASSRSLASYNEQFF
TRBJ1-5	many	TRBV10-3	CAITDGNQPQHF
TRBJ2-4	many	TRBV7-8	CASSLEGGRGWYF
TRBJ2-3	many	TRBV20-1	CSARGPRDTQYF
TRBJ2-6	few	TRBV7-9	CASSSRDGAEGGANVLTF